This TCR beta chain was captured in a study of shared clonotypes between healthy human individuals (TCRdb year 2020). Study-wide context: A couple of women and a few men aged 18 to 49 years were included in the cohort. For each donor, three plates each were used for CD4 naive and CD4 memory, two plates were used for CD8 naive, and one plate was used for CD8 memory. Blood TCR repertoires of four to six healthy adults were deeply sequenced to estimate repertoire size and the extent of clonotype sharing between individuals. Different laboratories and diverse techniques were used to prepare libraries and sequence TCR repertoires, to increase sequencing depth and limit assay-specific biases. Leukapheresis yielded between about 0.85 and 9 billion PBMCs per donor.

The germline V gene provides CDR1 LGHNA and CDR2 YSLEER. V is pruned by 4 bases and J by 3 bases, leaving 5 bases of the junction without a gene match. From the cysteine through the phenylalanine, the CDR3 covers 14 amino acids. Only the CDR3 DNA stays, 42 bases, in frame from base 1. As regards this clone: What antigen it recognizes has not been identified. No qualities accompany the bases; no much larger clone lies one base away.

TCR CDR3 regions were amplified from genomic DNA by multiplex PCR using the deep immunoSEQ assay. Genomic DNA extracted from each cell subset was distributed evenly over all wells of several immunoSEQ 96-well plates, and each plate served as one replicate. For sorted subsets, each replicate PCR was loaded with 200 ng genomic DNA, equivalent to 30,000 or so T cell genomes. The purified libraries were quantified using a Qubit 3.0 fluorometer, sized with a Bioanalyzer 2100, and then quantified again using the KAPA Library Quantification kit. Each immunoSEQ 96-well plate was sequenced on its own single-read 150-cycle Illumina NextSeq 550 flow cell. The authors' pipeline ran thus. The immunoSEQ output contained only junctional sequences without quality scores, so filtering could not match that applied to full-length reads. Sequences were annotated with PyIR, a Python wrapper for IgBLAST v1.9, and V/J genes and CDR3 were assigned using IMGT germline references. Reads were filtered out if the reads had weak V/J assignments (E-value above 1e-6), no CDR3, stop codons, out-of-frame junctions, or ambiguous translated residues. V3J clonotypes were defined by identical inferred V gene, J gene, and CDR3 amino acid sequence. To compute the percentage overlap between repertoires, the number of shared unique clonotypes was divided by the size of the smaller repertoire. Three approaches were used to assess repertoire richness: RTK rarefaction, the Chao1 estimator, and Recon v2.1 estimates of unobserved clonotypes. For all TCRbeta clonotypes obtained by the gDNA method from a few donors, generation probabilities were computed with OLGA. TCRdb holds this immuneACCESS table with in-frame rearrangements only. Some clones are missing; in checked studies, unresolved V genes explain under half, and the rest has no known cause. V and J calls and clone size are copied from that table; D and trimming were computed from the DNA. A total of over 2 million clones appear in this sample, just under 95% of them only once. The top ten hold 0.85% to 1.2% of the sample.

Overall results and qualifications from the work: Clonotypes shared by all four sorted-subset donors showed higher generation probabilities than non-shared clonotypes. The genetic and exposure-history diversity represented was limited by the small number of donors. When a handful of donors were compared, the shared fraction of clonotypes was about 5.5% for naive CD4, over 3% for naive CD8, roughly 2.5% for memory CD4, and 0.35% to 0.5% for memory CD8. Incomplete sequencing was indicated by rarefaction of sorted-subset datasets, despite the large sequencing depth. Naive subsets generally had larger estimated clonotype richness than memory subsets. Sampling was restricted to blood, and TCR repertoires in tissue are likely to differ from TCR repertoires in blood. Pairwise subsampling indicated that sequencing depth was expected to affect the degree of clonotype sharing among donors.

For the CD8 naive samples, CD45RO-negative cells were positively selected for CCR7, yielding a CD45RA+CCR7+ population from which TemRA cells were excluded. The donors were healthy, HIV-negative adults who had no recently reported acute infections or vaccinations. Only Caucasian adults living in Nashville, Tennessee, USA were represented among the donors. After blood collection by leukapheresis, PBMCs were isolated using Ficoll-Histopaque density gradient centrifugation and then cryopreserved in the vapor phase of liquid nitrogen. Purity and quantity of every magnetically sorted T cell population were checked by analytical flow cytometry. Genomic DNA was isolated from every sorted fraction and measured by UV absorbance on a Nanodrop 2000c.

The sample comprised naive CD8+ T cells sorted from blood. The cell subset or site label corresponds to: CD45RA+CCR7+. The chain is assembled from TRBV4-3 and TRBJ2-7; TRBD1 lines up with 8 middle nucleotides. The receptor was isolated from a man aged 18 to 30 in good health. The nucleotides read TGCGCCAGCAGCCGAGGACAGGGACTCTACGAGCAGTACTTC. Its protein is CASSRGQGLYEQYF.